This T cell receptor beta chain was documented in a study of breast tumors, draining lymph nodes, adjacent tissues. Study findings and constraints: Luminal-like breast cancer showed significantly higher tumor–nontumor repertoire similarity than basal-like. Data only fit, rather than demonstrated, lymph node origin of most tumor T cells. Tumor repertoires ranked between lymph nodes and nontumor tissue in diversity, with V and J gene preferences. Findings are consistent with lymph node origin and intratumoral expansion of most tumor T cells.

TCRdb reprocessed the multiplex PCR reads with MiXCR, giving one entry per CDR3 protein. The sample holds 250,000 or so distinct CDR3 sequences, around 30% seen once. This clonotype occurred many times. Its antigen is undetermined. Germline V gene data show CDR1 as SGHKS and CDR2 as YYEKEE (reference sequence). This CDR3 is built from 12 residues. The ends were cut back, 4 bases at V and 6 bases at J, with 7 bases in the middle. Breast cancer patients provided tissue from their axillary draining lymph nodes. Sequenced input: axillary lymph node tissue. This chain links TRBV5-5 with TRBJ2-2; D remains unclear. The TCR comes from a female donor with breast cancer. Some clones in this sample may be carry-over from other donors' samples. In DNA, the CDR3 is TGTGCCAGCAGCCCGACCCCCGGGGAGCTGTTTTTT. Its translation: CASSPTPGELFF. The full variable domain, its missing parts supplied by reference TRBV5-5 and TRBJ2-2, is DAGVTQSPTHLIKTRGQQVTLRCSPISGHKSVSWYQQVLGQGPQFIFQYYEKEERGRGNFPDRFSARQFPNYSSELNVNALLLGDSALYLCASSPTPGELFFGEGSRLTVL.